This T cell receptor (beta chain) was captured in a study of T cells in women clearing cervical HPV infection. At the level of the study: Control women cleared a single incident HPV16 infection within 12 months. Blood came at first lesion visit for cases, post-clearance for controls. For cases, blood was sampled a median about 140 days after lesion detection, interquartile range about 90 to 210 days.

Notes on this clone: Its antigen is not identified. The CDR3 end falls 3 residues outside the read, so it is completed with the germline J gene.

The data were produced by immunoSEQ multiplex PCR, yet TCRdb's version contains in-frame clones alone and is incomplete. The sample features tens of thousands of clones, with roughly 5% in its top ten. Overall study findings and caveats: Unknown T-cell numbers per sample may underlie the richness differences.

Per germline, CDR1 MDHEN and CDR2 SYDVKM. V lost 2 bases, J lost 4 bases, and 13 bases stayed unmatched. The CDR3 runs 20 residues. The rearrangement uses TRBV28 and TRBJ2-1; 14 bases line up with TRBD2. The sample consisted of blood buffy coat. The clonotype comes from a woman between 18 and 70 years old with a cervical HPV16 infection that either progressed to CIN3+ or cleared (not recorded which). CDR3: CASSLLRGGLAGALYNEQFF. The sequenced part of the CDR3 DNA is TGTGCCAGCAGTTTACTACGGGGGGGACTAGCGGGGGCCCTATACAATGAG.